This T cell receptor beta chain was captured in a study of blood T cells in healthy people across ages. Combining a sample-barcoded 5' primer with a J-beta primer mix, a second PCR ran for roughly 6 to 12 cycles. TCRdb re-called the 5' RACE reads with MiXCR, one entry per CDR3 protein. Of more than 1,000,000 distinct CDR3 sequences listed, 20% to 25% were seen once; the top ten hold about 0.8%. CDR3 length: 16 residues. This clonotype came up a few times. This sample was shared with a second study, whose subject was T cells of mothers and their children.

Sequencing was done on a sample of blood. The chain employs TRBV12-3 or TRBV12-4 and TRBJ2-1; 7 bases are a match to TRBD1. The closer fit of TRBJ2-5 to the DNA end suggests the J call may be wrong. The sequence derives from a girl aged 2-10 years in good health. The CDR3 is CASSFGLGTERETQYF. CDR3 DNA: TGTGCCAGCAGTTTTGGGTTAGGGACAGAAAGAGAGACCCAGTACTTC.